Presented here are 19 T cell receptor beta chains from one specimen sequenced in a study of CD8 T cells in ankylosing spondylitis (TCRdb year 2017). The library was made by 5' RACE. The reads were generated on an Illumina HiSeq 2500. TCRdb trimmed the raw reads at Q25, called clones with MiXCR and kept productive beta chains. Every entry covers one CDR3 protein and lists the most common genes and DNA from its rows. Across this sample there are over 600,000 distinct CDR3 sequences, with 15% to 20% seen only once. The biggest ten clones account for around 19% of the sample. No antigens are known for them. Results the study describes overall, beyond this receptor: Blood from ankylosing spondylitis patients appeared to be characterized by a TCR beta motif made up of under ten highly homologous amino acid variants.

The source material was blood, either unsorted or a sorted T cell fraction (not recorded which). Every receptor here comes from a male donor with ankylosing spondylitis.

The chain employs TRBV15 and TRBJ2-3; the D is unclear. In germline, CDR1 is LNHNV, CDR2 YYDKDF (reference sequence). The ends were cut back, 0 bases at V and 0 bases at J, with 13 bases in the middle. This CDR3 has 17 amino acids. CDR3 sequence reads: CATSRDVVLGSTDTQYF. For the CDR3, the DNA is TGTGCCACCAGCAGAGATGTGGTTTTGGGGAGCACAGATACGCAGTATTTT.

This clonotype was counted between two and nine times. The CDR3 DNA follows: TGCAGTGCTAGAGTAGGACTAGGGACTGCAGATACGCAGTATTTT. This translates into CSARVGLGTADTQYF. V gene TRBV20-1 combines with J gene TRBJ2-3; 7 bases fit TRBD2. CDR3 length: 15 residues. Trimming cost V 1 base and J 4 bases; bases outside gene matches: 8. The V gene's germline CDR1 is DFQATT and CDR2 SNEGSKA (reference sequence).

The chain is built from TRBV5-1 and TRBJ1-1; TRBD1 matches 8 bases. Trimming cost V 7 bases and J 3 bases; bases outside gene matches: 5. This CDR3 spans 13 amino acids. CDR1 is SGHRS, CDR2 YFSETQ, per germline. CDR3 DNA: TGCGCCAGCCATGACAGGGGTCACACTGAAGCTTTCTTT. It encodes CASHDRGHTEAFF.

This clonotype was counted only a few times. V usage is TRBV7-2 and J usage is TRBJ2-1; D call uncertain. V gave up 3 bases and J gave up 4 bases, with 7 bases separating them. The length of the CDR3 is 13 residues. Germline CDR1 reads SGHTA; CDR2 reads FQGNSA. As DNA, the CDR3 is TGTGCCAGCAGCTTCTGGGGTTACAATGAGCAGTTCTTC. Translated, it gives CASSFWGYNEQFF.

The chain is built from TRBV28 and TRBJ1-5; TRBD1 is a possible D gene (5 bases). Germline V gene data show CDR1 as MDHEN and CDR2 as SYDVKM. There are 18 residues in the CDR3. V dropped 4 bases and J dropped 0 bases, with 19 bases sitting between them. The CDR3 nucleotides read TGTGCCAGCAGTTCAGACAGTCAGCCGGGATATAGCAATCAGCCCCAGCATTTT. It specifies CASSSDSQPGYSNQPQHF.

This clonotype appeared once. The chain employs TRBV28 and TRBJ2-7; D gene ambiguous. Germline V lookup: CDR1 MDHEN, CDR2 SYDVKM. This CDR3 is built from 15 residues. The V and J ends lost 4 bases and 0 bases respectively, with 13 bases between them. CDR3 residues: CASSWVGNPSYEQYF. CDR3 in DNA: TGTGCCAGCAGTTGGGTCGGAAACCCCTCCTACGAGCAGTACTTC.

V is TRBV5-1 and J is TRBJ2-3; perhaps TRBD1 as D (5 bases). Germline V CDR1 and CDR2: SGHRS, YFSETQ. V lost 6 bases, J lost 4 bases, and 12 bases lay in between. The CDR3 contains 13 residues. Written as DNA, the CDR3 is TGCGCCAGCAAGGTCCAGGGTCCAGATACGCAGTATTTT. Encoded protein: CASKVQGPDTQYF. Combining the CDR3 with reference TRBV5-1 and TRBJ2-3 gives the whole variable domain KAGVTQTPRYLIKTRGQQVTLSCSPISGHRSVSWYQQTPGQGLQFLFEYFSETQRNKGNFPGRFSGRQFSNSRSEMNVSTLELGDSALYLCASKVQGPDTQYFGPGTRLTVL.

This sequence joins TRBV29-1 and TRBJ1-1, with 8 positions matching TRBD1. Germline assignment: CDR1 SQVTM and CDR2 ANQGSEA. The ends lost 7 bases at V and 7 bases at J; junction bases unmatched: 11. This CDR3 is 13 amino acids long. CDR3 nucleotides: TGCAGCGCGACGACCGCAGGGGGCGGTGAAGCTTTCTTT. Its protein is CSATTAGGGEAFF.

The rearrangement links TRBV4-1 to TRBJ1-2; the D gene is possibly TRBD1 (6 bases). CDR3 length equals 15 residues. Germline V gene data show CDR1 as MGHRA and CDR2 as YSYEKL. V lost 1 base and J 6 bases, leaving 15 bases between the germline ends. The CDR3 coding sequence is TGCGCCAGCAGCCAAGGGTGGGGGCCCATCCATGGCTACACCTTC. Protein product: CASSQGWGPIHGYTF.

There are a few counts of this clonotype. This sequence joins TRBV19 and TRBJ1-5; the D gene is possibly TRBD1 (5 bases). The ends were cut back, 7 bases at V and 0 bases at J, with 19 bases in the middle. This CDR3 is 17 amino acids long. The V gene's germline CDR1 is LNHDA and CDR2 SQIVND (reference sequence). CDR3 in DNA: TGTGCCAGTACCACACCCACGGACACATATAGCAATCAGCCCCAGCATTTT. Translation: CASTTPTDTYSNQPQHF.

V and J are TRBV7-8 and TRBJ1-1; D gene uncertain. The CDR3 is 12 amino acids. In germline, CDR1 is SGHVS, CDR2 FQNEAQ. V shed 2 bases and J shed 4 bases, with 5 bases lying between them. In nucleotides, the CDR3 is TGTGCCAGCAGCTTAACGGTCACTGAAGCTTTCTTT. As protein: CASSLTVTEAFF.

This clonotype has only a few counts. The gene calls are TRBV7-9 and TRBJ1-2; D gene unclear. The germline gives CDR1 SEHNR, CDR2 FQNEAQ (reference sequence). The CDR3 sequence is 13 residues long. Between the trimmed V and J ends, which lost 5 bases and 5 bases, there was a span of 12 bases. CDR3 DNA sequence: TGTGCCAGCAGCGCCCAGTCTGCTTATGGCTACACCTTC. This translates into CASSAQSAYGYTF.

This chain uses TRBV11-2 with TRBJ2-3; D is unresolved. Trimming removed 1 base from V and 4 bases from J, with 9 bases in between. Germline CDR1 reads SGHAT; CDR2 reads FQNNGV. This CDR3 has 14 amino acids. Here the CDR3 DNA reads TGTGCCAGCAGCTTAGGTGGCTGGGCAGATACGCAGTATTTT. This encodes CASSLGGWADTQYF.

This clonotype was observed a handful of times. The V call is TRBV5-5, the J call TRBJ2-7, with TRBD1 as a possible D gene (6 bases). Deletions cut 0 bases from V and 7 bases from J, with 14 bases between. The CDR3 contains 14 residues. CDR1 is SGHKS, CDR2 YYEKEE, per germline (reference sequence). CDR3: CASSLGLGAVEQYF. The DNA of the CDR3 is TGTGCCAGCAGCTTGGGTCTGGGGGCAGTGGAGCAGTACTTC. Full variable domain (outside the CDR3, taken from reference TRBV5-5 and TRBJ2-7): DAGVTQSPTHLIKTRGQQVTLRCSPISGHKSVSWYQQVLGQGPQFIFQYYEKEERGRGNFPDRFSARQFPNYSSELNVNALLLGDSALYLCASSLGLGAVEQYFGPGTRLTVT.

V is TRBV2 and J is TRBJ1-4; 7 nucleotides match TRBD1. The CDR3 has 13 amino acids. Germline V CDR1 and CDR2: SNHLY, FYNNEI. V lost 7 bases and J lost 4; bases outside the gene matches: 3. The CDR3 protein is CASTGQLNEKLFF. DNA of the CDR3: TGTGCCAGCACGGGACAGCTTAATGAAAAACTGTTTTTT.

The gene calls are TRBV4-2 and TRBJ2-5; 8 bases fit TRBD2. Trimming took 6 bases from V and 1 from J; bases not matched to a gene: 13. This CDR3 is built from 17 residues. Germline values: CDR1 LGHNA, CDR2 YNFKEQ. This CDR3 is CASSRTRGGLSQETQYF. Here the CDR3 DNA reads TGTGCCAGCAGTCGAACACGGGGGGGGTTATCCCAAGAGACCCAGTACTTC.

The chain employs TRBV5-1 and TRBJ2-5; 12 bases fit TRBD2. Germline CDR1 is SGHRS and CDR2 is YFSETQ. The CDR3 runs to 19 residues. The junction had 11 bases not matched to a gene; V was cut back by 1 base and J by 1 base. CDR3 in DNA: TGCGCCAGCAGCTTGAGCCTGACTAGCGGGGGTACGCCCCAAGAGACCCAGTACTTC. This translates into CASSLSLTSGGTPQETQYF. Variable domain in full (rest from reference TRBV5-1 and TRBJ2-5): KAGVTQTPRYLIKTRGQQVTLSCSPISGHRSVSWYQQTPGQGLQFLFEYFSETQRNKGNFPGRFSGRQFSNSRSEMNVSTLELGDSALYLCASSLSLTSGGTPQETQYFGPGTRLLVL.

The rearrangement joins TRBV12-3 or TRBV12-4 to TRBJ2-7; D not resolved. Trimming took 6 bases from V and 3 from J, leaving 18 bases between them. The CDR3 is 15 residues long. This chain's CDR3 is CASSFTRIDFYEQYF. CDR3 nucleotides: TGTGCCAGCAGCTTCACCAGAATAGACTTCTACGAGCAGTACTTC.

This clonotype was seen repeatedly, ten times or more. The V and J genes are TRBV10-3 and TRBJ1-4, with D possibly matching TRBD1 (5 bases). V was shortened by 7 bases and J by 8 bases, with 14 bases between the two germline ends. This CDR3 is 13 amino acids long. Germline assignment: CDR1 ENHRY and CDR2 SYGVKD. This chain's CDR3 is CAITWDLQEKLFF. CDR3 coding DNA: TGTGCCATCACCTGGGACCTGCAAGAAAAACTGTTTTTT.